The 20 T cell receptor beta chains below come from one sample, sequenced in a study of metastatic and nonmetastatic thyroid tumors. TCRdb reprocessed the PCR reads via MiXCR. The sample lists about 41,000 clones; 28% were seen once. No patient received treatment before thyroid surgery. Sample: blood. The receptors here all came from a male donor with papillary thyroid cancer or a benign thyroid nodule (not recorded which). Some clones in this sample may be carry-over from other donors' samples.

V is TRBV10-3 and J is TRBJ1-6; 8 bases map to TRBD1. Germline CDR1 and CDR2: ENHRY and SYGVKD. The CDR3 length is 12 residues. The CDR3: CSVGQGDSPLHF. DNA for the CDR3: TGTTCGGTCGGACAGGGTGATTCACCCCTCCACTTT.

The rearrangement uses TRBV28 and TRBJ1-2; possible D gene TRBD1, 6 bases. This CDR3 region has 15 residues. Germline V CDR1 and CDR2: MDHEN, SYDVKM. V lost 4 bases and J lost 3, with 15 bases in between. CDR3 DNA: TGTGCCAGCAGTTCTAGGGAGGCAGGGGACTATGGCTACACCTTC. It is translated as CASSSREAGDYGYTF.

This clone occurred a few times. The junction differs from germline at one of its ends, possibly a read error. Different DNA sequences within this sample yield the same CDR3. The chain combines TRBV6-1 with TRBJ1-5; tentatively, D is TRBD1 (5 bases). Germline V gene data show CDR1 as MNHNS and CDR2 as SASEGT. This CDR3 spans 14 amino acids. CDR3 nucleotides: TGTGCCAGCCTAGGACCTGGGGGGTTTGTGCCCCAGCACTTT. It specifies CASLGPGGFVPQHF.

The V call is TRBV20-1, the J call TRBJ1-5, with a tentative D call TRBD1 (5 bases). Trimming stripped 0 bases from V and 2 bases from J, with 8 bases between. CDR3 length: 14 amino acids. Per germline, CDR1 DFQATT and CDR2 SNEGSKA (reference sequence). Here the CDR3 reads CSARETGRNQPQHF. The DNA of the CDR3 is TGCAGTGCTAGAGAAACGGGGCGCAATCAGCCCCAGCATTTT.

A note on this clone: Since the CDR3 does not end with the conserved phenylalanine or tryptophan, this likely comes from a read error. CDR3 in amino acids: CSSSETGSGEKLFI. The DNA for the CDR3 is TGTTCCAGCAGTGAAACAGGGTCGGGTGAAAAACTGTTTATT. The rearrangement links TRBV12-3 or TRBV12-4 to TRBJ1-4; a weak D match, TRBD1 (6 bases). The CDR3 extends over 14 amino acids.

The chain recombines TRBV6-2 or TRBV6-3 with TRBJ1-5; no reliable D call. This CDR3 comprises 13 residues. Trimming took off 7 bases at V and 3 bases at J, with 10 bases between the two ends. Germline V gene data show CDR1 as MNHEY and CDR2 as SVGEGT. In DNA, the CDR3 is TGTGCCAGCATGGGCACCACCAATCAGCCCCAGCATTTT. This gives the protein CASMGTTNQPQHF.

CDR3: CASSLRGGTHSPLHF. For the CDR3, the DNA is TGTGCCAGCAGTTTACGAGGGGGCACGCATTCACCCCTCCACTTT. This sequence joins TRBV12-3 or TRBV12-4 and TRBJ1-6; 7 bases map to TRBD1. J lost 8 bases, V lost 2 bases, and 6 bases had no gene match. The CDR3 contains 15 residues.

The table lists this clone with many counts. This CDR3 reads CASSEVGGTGQDTQYF. The CDR3, as DNA: TGTGCCAGCAGTGAGGTTGGGGGGACAGGTCAAGATACGCAGTATTTT. The gene calls are TRBV6-4 and TRBJ2-3, with 8 positions matching TRBD1. Germline V gene sequence: CDR1 MRHNA, CDR2 SNTAGT. After removal of 3 bases from V and 5 bases from J, the junction contained 10 bases not matched to a gene. The CDR3 sequence is 16 residues long.

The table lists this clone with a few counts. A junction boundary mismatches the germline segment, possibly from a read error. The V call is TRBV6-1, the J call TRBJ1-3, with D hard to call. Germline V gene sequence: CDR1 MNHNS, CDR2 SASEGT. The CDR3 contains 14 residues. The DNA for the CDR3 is TGTGCCAGCAGTGGGGCTTTTCTTGGAAACACCGTATATTTT. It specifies CASSGAFLGNTVYF.

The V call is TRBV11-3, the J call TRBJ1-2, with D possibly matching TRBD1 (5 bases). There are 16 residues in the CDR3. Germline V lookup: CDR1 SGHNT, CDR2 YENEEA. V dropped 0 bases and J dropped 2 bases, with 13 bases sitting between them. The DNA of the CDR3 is TGTGCCAGCAGCTTAGAAGGACGCGGGGGGAACTATGGCTACACCTTC. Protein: CASSLEGRGGNYGYTF.

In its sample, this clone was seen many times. The CDR3 sequence: CSAGTSGRDFGELFF. In DNA, the CDR3 is TGCAGTGCCGGGACTAGCGGGAGGGACTTCGGGGAGCTGTTTTTT. The chain is built from TRBV20-1 and TRBJ2-2, with TRBD2 matching over 16 bases. CDR1 DFQATT and CDR2 SNEGSKA come from the germline V gene (reference sequence). V shed 6 bases, J shed 7 bases, and the junction held 5 bases outside the gene matches. The CDR3 spans 15 residues.

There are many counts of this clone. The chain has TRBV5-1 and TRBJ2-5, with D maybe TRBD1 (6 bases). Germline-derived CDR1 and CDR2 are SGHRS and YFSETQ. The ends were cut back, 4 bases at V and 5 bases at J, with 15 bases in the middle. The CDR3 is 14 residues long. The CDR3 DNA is TGCGCCAGCAGCACCGACAGGTTTTTGGAGACCCAGTACTTC. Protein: CASSTDRFLETQYF.

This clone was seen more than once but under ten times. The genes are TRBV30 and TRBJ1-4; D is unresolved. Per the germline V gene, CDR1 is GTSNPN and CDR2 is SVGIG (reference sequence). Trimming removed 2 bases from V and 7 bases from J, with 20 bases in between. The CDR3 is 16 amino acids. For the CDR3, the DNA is TGTGCCTGGAGTTTAGTGGGCAGCGGATCGTTTGAAAAACTGTTTTTT. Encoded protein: CAWSLVGSGSFEKLFF.

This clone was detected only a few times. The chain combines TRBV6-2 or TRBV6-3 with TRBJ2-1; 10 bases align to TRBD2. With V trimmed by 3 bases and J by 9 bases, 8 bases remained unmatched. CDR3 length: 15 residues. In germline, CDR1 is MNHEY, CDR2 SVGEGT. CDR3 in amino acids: CASSYWTSGSSEQFF. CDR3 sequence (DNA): TGTGCCAGCAGTTATTGGACTAGCGGTAGTAGTGAGCAGTTCTTC.

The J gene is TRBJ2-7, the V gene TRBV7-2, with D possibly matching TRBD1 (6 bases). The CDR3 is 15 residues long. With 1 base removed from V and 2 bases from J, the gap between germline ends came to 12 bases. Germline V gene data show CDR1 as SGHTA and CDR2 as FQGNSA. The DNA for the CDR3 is TGTGCCAGCAGCTTAGGACAGGTGATCGCCTACGAGCAGTACTTC. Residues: CASSLGQVIAYEQYF.

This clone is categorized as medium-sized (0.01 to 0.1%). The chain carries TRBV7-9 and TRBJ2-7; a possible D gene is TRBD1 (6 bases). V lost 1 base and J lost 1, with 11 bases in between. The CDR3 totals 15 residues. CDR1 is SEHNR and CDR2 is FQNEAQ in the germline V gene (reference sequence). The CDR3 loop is CASSLGWDMSYEQYF. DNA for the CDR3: TGTGCCAGCAGCTTAGGTTGGGACATGTCCTACGAGCAGTACTTC.

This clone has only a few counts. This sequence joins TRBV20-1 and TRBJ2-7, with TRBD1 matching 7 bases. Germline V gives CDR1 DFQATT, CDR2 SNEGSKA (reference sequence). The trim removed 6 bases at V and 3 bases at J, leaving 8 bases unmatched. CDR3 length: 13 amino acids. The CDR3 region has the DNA TGCAGTGCCAAGGGAGACAGGGACTACGAGCAGTACTTC. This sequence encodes CSAKGDRDYEQYF.

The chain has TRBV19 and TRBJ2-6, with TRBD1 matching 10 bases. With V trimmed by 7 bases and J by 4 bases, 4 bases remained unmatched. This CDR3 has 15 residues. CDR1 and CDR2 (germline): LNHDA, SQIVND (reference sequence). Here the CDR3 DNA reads TGTGCCAGTAAGGGACAGGGGTCAGGGGCCAACGTCCTGACTTTC. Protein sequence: CASKGQGSGANVLTF.

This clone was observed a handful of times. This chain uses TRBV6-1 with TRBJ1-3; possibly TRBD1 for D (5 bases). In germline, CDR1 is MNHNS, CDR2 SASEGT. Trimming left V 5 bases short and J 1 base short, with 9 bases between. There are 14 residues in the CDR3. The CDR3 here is CASSIDSSGNTIYF. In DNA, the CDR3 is TGTGCCAGCAGTATTGACAGTTCTGGAAACACCATATATTTT.

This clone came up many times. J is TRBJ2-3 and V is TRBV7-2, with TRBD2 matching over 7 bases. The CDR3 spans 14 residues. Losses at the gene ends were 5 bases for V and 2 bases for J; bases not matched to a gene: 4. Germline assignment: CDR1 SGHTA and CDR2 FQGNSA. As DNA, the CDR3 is TGTGCCAGCAGCCGGACTAGTGCCACAGATACGCAGTATTTT. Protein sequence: CASSRTSATDTQYF.